The next 3 T cell receptor beta chains were all read from a single sample in a study of human T cells and chemical hapten exposure (dated by TCRdb to the early 2020s). Reading the label with the study, this specimen's time point is: pre-sensitization, week 0. In the paper's terms, the treatment or condition label means: therapeutic diphenylcyclopropenone sensitization with weekly scalp DPC. The protocol used for the library was RACE. For sequencing, a NextSeq 500 was employed. TCRdb reworked the public reads: Q25 trimming with fastp, MiXCR clone assembly, productive beta chains retained. Rows are combined by CDR3 protein, so each entry shows the most common genes and DNA. The sample includes roughly 250,000 distinct CDR3 sequences, with about 8.6% observed a single time. The ten largest clones represent 2% to 2.5% of the sample. The sample in question was whole blood, obtained in connection with sensitization to the hapten diphenylcyclopropenone (DPC). The receptors here all came from a woman aged 40 to 49 with alopecia areata. Some clones in this sample may be carry-over from other donors' samples.

This clonotype appeared a few times. The chain has TRBV29-1 and TRBJ2-4; either TRBD1 or TRBD2 may supply D (5 bases each). V lost 6 bases and J lost 3, with 21 bases in between. The CDR3 runs to 16 residues. The V gene's germline CDR1 is SQVTM and CDR2 ANQGSEA. In DNA, the CDR3 is TGCAGCGTCGGGATTTACTTTACAGGAGTCAAAAACATTCAGTACTTC. Amino acids: CSVGIYFTGVKNIQYF.

This clonotype has a count of ten or more. This chain joins TRBV29-1 and TRBJ2-2, with TRBD1 matching over 8 bases. The germline V gene has CDR1 SQVTM and CDR2 ANQGSEA. The CDR3 runs to 14 residues. The junction had 5 bases not matched to a gene; V was cut back by 7 bases and J by 1 base. This CDR3 is CSGWTGKNTGELFF. The CDR3 bases are TGCAGCGGATGGACAGGGAAGAACACCGGGGAGCTGTTTTTT.

This clonotype was counted at least ten times. The rearrangement links TRBV6-2 or TRBV6-3 to TRBJ2-5; 8 nucleotides line up with TRBD1. CDR1 and CDR2 from the germline V gene are MNHEY and SVGEGT. This CDR3 spans 14 amino acids. Trimming removed 4 bases from V and 0 bases from J; junction bases left unmatched: 1. The CDR3 sequence: CASSWDRNQETQYF. CDR3 coding DNA: TGTGCCAGCAGTTGGGACAGGAACCAAGAGACCCAGTACTTC.